This passage covers 30 T cell receptor beta chains from one sample sequenced in a study of blood T cell repertoires in COVID-19. Profiling relied on immunoSEQ multiplex PCR, and the TCRdb table lists in-frame clones only, not all of them. The profile covers roughly 460,000 clones, with around 90% appearing a single time and 0.7% to 0.85% taken by the ten largest. The sample comprised peripheral blood. These receptors were obtained from a man aged 18 to 35 with COVID-19, enrolled during active disease.

This chain links TRBV28 with TRBJ1-2; 7 bases fit TRBD1. The germline gives CDR1 MDHEN, CDR2 SYDVKM. Trimming took 3 bases from V and 4 from J; bases not matched to a gene: 8. The CDR3 contains 15 residues. The CDR3 DNA reads as TGTGCCAGCAGTTTCTCGACAGGGACCTTCTATGGCTACACCTTC. Encoded protein: CASSFSTGTFYGYTF.

The chain is built from TRBV18 and TRBJ2-5; a weak D match, TRBD2 (5 bases). CDR1 is KGHSH and CDR2 is LQKENI in the germline V gene. V shed 3 bases and J shed 9 bases, with 14 bases lying between them. The CDR3 is 13 residues long. The CDR3 region is CASSPEARRAQYF. In DNA form, the CDR3 reads TGTGCCAGCTCACCGGAGGCCCGCCGGGCCCAGTACTTC. The whole variable domain, filled in from reference TRBV18 and TRBJ2-5, reads NAGVMQNPRHLVRRRGQEARLRCSPMKGHSHVYWYRQLPEEGLKFMVYLQKENIIDESGMPKERFSAEFPKEGPSILRIQQVVRGDSAAYFCASSPEARRAQYFGPGTRLLVL.

This clone appeared a single time. This sequence joins TRBV5-4 and TRBJ2-1; the match to TRBD2 covers 13 bases. Trimming took 4 bases from V and 2 from J; bases not matched to a gene: 3. Germline V CDR1 and CDR2: SGHNT, YYREEE (reference sequence). The CDR3 loop spans 16 amino acids. In DNA, the CDR3 is TGTGCCAGCAGCCGAGGGACTAGCGGGACCTACAATGAGCAGTTCTTC. Translation: CASSRGTSGTYNEQFF.

This clone is a singleton in its sample. This chain connects TRBV5-6 to TRBJ2-6; the D is unclear. Germline V gene data show CDR1 as SGHDT and CDR2 as YYEEEE. This CDR3 has 18 residues. With 1 base removed from V and 0 bases from J, the gap between germline ends came to 14 bases. The CDR3 spells CASSLWPAPASGANVLTF. The CDR3 DNA is TGTGCCAGCAGCTTGTGGCCAGCGCCGGCCTCTGGGGCCAACGTCCTGACTTTC. The full variable domain, its missing parts supplied by reference TRBV5-6 and TRBJ2-6, is DAGVTQSPTHLIKTRGQQVTLRCSPKSGHDTVSWYQQALGQGPQFIFQYYEEEERQRGNFPDRFSGHQFPNYSSELNVNALLLGDSALYLCASSLWPAPASGANVLTFGAGSRLTVL.

The chain employs TRBV6-5 and TRBJ1-1; D is unclear. Germline V gene lookup returns CDR1 MNHEY and CDR2 SVGAGI. The CDR3 covers 14 residues. Trimming pared 9 bases from V and 1 base from J, leaving 15 bases between. The DNA of the CDR3 is TGTGCCAGTAAAGTAAGAGGTAGGAACACTGAAGCTTTCTTT. This encodes CASKVRGRNTEAFF.

The V and J genes are TRBV5-4 and TRBJ2-1; possibly TRBD2 for D (5 bases). Germline-derived CDR1 and CDR2 are SGHNT and YYREEE (reference sequence). V lost 4 bases and J 5 bases, leaving 19 bases between the germline ends. This CDR3 is built from 16 residues. CDR3 sequence (DNA): TGTGCCAGCAGCCCCCAGGTGGCGGGCCTTAACAATGAGCAGTTCTTC. It encodes CASSPQVAGLNNEQFF. The complete variable domain, with remaining parts taken from reference TRBV5-4 and TRBJ2-1, reads ETGVTQSPTHLIKTRGQQVTLRCSSQSGHNTVSWYQQALGQGPQFIFQYYREEENGRGNFPPRFSGLQFPNYSSELNVNALELDDSALYLCASSPQVAGLNNEQFFGPGTRLTVL.

The chain recombines TRBV28 with TRBJ2-3; TRBD2 might be the D (5 bases). Trimming removed 5 bases from V and 2 bases from J, with 20 bases in between. Germline lookup yields CDR1 MDHEN and CDR2 SYDVKM. The CDR3 loop spans 17 amino acids. In nucleotides, the CDR3 is TGTGCCAGCAGTCGCCCACCTAAACTAGGGCCCACAGATACGCAGTATTTT. It codes for CASSRPPKLGPTDTQYF.

The rearrangement joins TRBV27 to TRBJ2-7, with TRBD1 as a possible D gene (6 bases). The CDR3 has 14 residues. Germline V gene data show CDR1 as MNHEY and CDR2 as SMNVEV (reference sequence). V lost 3 bases, J lost 2 bases, and 11 bases lay in between. The CDR3 here is CASSLQGIPYEQYF. The CDR3, as DNA: TGTGCCAGCAGTTTGCAGGGGATCCCCTACGAGCAGTACTTC.

The chain employs TRBV9 and TRBJ2-3; 8 bases map to TRBD1. Germline V lookup: CDR1 SGDLS, CDR2 YYNGEE. The CDR3 contains 16 residues. Losses at the gene ends were 0 bases for V and 4 bases for J; bases not matched to a gene: 7. CDR3 protein: CASSVGTGRGADTQYF. DNA for the CDR3: TGTGCCAGCAGCGTAGGGACAGGGAGAGGTGCAGATACGCAGTATTTT.

This clone has just one count. The chain has TRBV7-8 and TRBJ2-5; 10 bases are a match to TRBD1. The CDR3 contains 15 residues. Germline trimming cut 5 bases from V and 4 bases from J; bases unmatched to any gene: 7. Germline V gene sequence: CDR1 SGHVS, CDR2 FQNEAQ. The CDR3 DNA reads as TGTGCCAGCAGCCCCAGACAGGGGGCCGGAGAGACCCAGTACTTC. This codes for CASSPRQGAGETQYF. Full variable domain (rest looked up from reference TRBV7-8 and TRBJ2-5): GAGVSQSPRYKVAKRGQDVALRCDPISGHVSLFWYQQALGQGPEFLTYFQNEAQLDKSGLPSDRFFAERPEGSVSTLKIQRTQQEDSAVYLCASSPRQGAGETQYFGPGTRLLVL.

Turning to this clone: The sample carries other DNA sequences with the same CDR3. The chain's CDR3 is CASRPGLAVETQYF. The CDR3 coding sequence is TGTGCCAGCAGACCGGGACTAGCGGTCGAGACCCAGTACTTC. The chain uses TRBV2 and TRBJ2-5; TRBD2 aligns across 11 bases. Looked up from germline, CDR1 is SNHLY and CDR2 is FYNNEI. J lost 5 bases, V lost 6 bases, and 5 bases had no gene match. This CDR3 has 14 amino acids.

The chain recombines TRBV2 with TRBJ2-7; TRBD1 agrees at 12 bases. Germline V CDR1 and CDR2: SNHLY, FYNNEI. The CDR3 runs 14 residues. V lost 7 bases to trimming and J lost 4 bases; unmatched junction nucleotides: 5. The CDR3: CASKVGQGAYEQYF. CDR3 DNA sequence: TGTGCCAGCAAGGTGGGACAGGGGGCTTACGAGCAGTACTTC.

The V and J genes are TRBV1 and TRBJ2-7; the table names TRBD1, a call not compared with the DNA. TRBV1 is termed a pseudogene. The CDR3 has 19 residues. In DNA form, the CDR3 reads TGCACCAGCAGCCAACCCCTCCGACAGGGTTGGCTTGGTCAATACGAGCAGTACTTC. As protein: CTSSQPLRQGWLGQYEQYF.

This clone was observed once. The J gene is TRBJ2-1, the V gene TRBV12-5, with TRBD2 matching 7 bases. CDR3 length: 14 residues. V trimming: 2 bases; J trimming: 9 bases; junction bases outside the gene matches: 7. Germline CDR1 and CDR2: LGHNT and FRNRAP. Here the CDR3 DNA reads TGTGCTAGTGGTTTGCAACGACTAGCAGGTGAGCAGTTCTTC. This codes for CASGLQRLAGEQFF. Full variable domain (missing parts from reference TRBV12-5 and TRBJ2-1): DARVTQTPRHKVTEMGQEVTMRCQPILGHNTVFWYRQTMMQGLELLAYFRNRAPLDDSGMPKDRFSAEMPDATLATLKIQPSEPRDSAVYFCASGLQRLAGEQFFGPGTRLTVL.

The rearrangement links TRBV7-9 to TRBJ1-5; unclear D gene. Trimming shortened V by 7 bases and J by 7 bases, and 11 bases separated the two germline ends. The CDR3 covers 12 residues. The germline V gene has CDR1 SEHNR and CDR2 FQNEAQ (reference sequence). CDR3 sequence (DNA): TGTGCCAGCACCAATGCGGAACAGCCCCAGCATTTT. Its translation is CASTNAEQPQHF.

The chain is built from TRBV3-1 (or the pseudogene TRBV3-2) and TRBJ2-1; the D gene is possibly TRBD2 (6 bases). Trimming removed 0 bases from V and 0 bases from J, with 15 bases in between. The CDR3 is made up of 18 amino acids. Germline lookup yields CDR1 LGHDT and CDR2 YNNKEL (reference sequence). CDR3 in amino acids: CASSQESGGVSSYNEQFF. Written as DNA, the CDR3 is TGTGCCAGCAGCCAAGAGAGTGGAGGGGTTAGCTCCTACAATGAGCAGTTCTTC.

The chain is built from TRBV11-3 and TRBJ2-4; D is unclear. Per the germline V gene, CDR1 is SGHNT and CDR2 is YENEEA. CDR3 size: 14 residues. V shed 7 bases and J shed 8 bases, with 18 bases lying between them. The CDR3 bases are TGTGCCAGCACCCACGGCGGTCCCGGAGACATTCAGTACTTC. It encodes CASTHGGPGDIQYF. Filled out from reference TRBV11-3 and TRBJ2-4, the complete variable domain reads EAGVVQSPRYKIIEKKQPVAFWCNPISGHNTLYWYLQNLGQGPELLIRYENEEAVDDSQLPKDRFSAERLKGVDSTLKIQPAELGDSAVYLCASTHGGPGDIQYFGAGTRLSVL.

The genes are TRBV7-6 and TRBJ2-3; 10 bases match TRBD2. V was pared by 5 bases and J by 4 bases, with 9 bases of the junction left unmatched. The CDR3 consists of 16 residues. In germline, CDR1 is SGHVS, CDR2 FNYEAQ. In DNA form, the CDR3 reads TGTGCCAGCAGCCCCCTTAGCGGGGGGAGGTCAGATACGCAGTATTTT. Translated: CASSPLSGGRSDTQYF.

V usage is TRBV27 and J usage is TRBJ1-2; TRBD1 aligns across 7 bases. The CDR3 has 14 amino acids. Trimming took 4 bases from V and 4 from J; bases not matched to a gene: 6. Germline V gives CDR1 MNHEY, CDR2 SMNVEV (reference sequence). CDR3 loop: CASSSGTAIYGYTF. DNA for the CDR3: TGTGCCAGCAGTTCCGGGACAGCGATCTATGGCTACACCTTC.

V is TRBV18 and J is TRBJ1-1; 8 bases line up with TRBD1. With 8 bases clipped from V and 2 bases from J, the junction kept 4 bases outside the gene matches. Per the germline V gene, CDR1 is KGHSH and CDR2 is LQKENI. There are 13 residues in the CDR3. Written as DNA, the CDR3 is TGTGCCAGCATGGACAGGGCCAACACTGAAGCTTTCTTT. Its protein is CASMDRANTEAFF.

Only a few counts were recorded for this clone. At one end the junction does not follow the germline gene, possibly because of a read error. V gene TRBV6-5 combines with J gene TRBJ1-5; D is unclear. The CDR3 is 11 amino acids. The V gene's germline CDR1 is MNHEY and CDR2 SVGAGI. The CDR3 here is CGGLANQPQHF. The CDR3 nucleotides are TGCGGCGGTTTGGCGAATCAGCCCCAGCATTTT.

The chain has TRBV5-6 and TRBJ2-1; D call uncertain. Germline lookup yields CDR1 SGHDT and CDR2 YYEEEE. The V gene lost 3 bases and the J gene lost 8 bases, with 9 bases spanning the gap. The CDR3 extends over 12 amino acids. The CDR3 protein is CASSSPQDEQFF. CDR3 DNA: TGTGCCAGCAGCTCCCCCCAGGATGAGCAGTTCTTC.

The rearrangement links TRBV5-1 to TRBJ2-3; 7 bases align to TRBD2. This CDR3 spans 15 amino acids. Germline trimming cut 4 bases from V and 0 bases from J; bases unmatched to any gene: 5. CDR1 SGHRS and CDR2 YFSETQ come from the germline V gene. In nucleotides, the CDR3 is TGCGCCAGCAGCAGAGCGGGGCGAAGCACAGATACGCAGTATTTT. Translating it yields CASSRAGRSTDTQYF.

The chain has TRBV4-1 and TRBJ1-3; D ambiguous. The CDR3 sequence is 15 residues long. V was pared by 0 bases and J by 1 base, with 7 bases between. The germline V gene encodes CDR1 MGHRA and CDR2 YSYEKL. CDR3 residues: CASSQEGDSGNTIYF. CDR3 sequence (DNA): TGCGCCAGCAGCCAAGAAGGAGATTCTGGAAACACCATATATTTT.

V is TRBV18 and J is TRBJ2-5; D is unresolved. Deletions cut 3 bases from V and 5 bases from J, with 13 bases between. The CDR3 covers 14 residues. CDR1 and CDR2 from the germline V gene are KGHSH and LQKENI. As DNA, the CDR3 is TGTGCCAGCTCACCTACATATATGGAGGAGACCCAGTACTTC. This translates into CASSPTYMEETQYF.

As to this clone: Other DNA sequences of this sample code for an identical CDR3. V usage is TRBV12-3 or TRBV12-4 and J usage is TRBJ1-2, with D maybe TRBD1 (6 bases). V dropped 2 bases and J dropped 5 bases, with 9 bases sitting between them. CDR3 size: 13 residues. CDR3 sequence reads: CASSLRGGYGYTF. The CDR3 DNA follows: TGTGCCAGCAGTTTAAGGGGGGGGTATGGCTACACCTTC.

J is TRBJ1-1 and V is TRBV3-1 (or the pseudogene TRBV3-2), with a tentative D call TRBD1 (6 bases). This CDR3 region has 14 residues. V shed 5 bases and J shed 2 bases, with 12 bases lying between them. The germline V gene encodes CDR1 LGHDT and CDR2 YNNKEL (reference sequence). This CDR3 is CASSGRGANTEAFF. The DNA of the CDR3 is TGTGCCAGCAGCGGGCGGGGGGCAAACACTGAAGCTTTCTTT.

This sequence joins TRBV12-5 and TRBJ2-1; D ambiguous. CDR3 length: 17 residues. Trimming left V 0 bases short and J 1 base short, with 13 bases between. In germline, CDR1 is LGHNT, CDR2 FRNRAP. The CDR3 DNA reads TGTGCTAGTGGTTTGGTACGGAACTTCAGGTCCTACAATGAGCAGTTCTTC. Translating gives CASGLVRNFRSYNEQFF.

A single count supports this clone. V and J are TRBV15 and TRBJ2-1, with no clear D. This CDR3 is 15 amino acids long. Trimming stripped 4 bases from V and 8 bases from J, with 18 bases between. The germline CDR1 and CDR2 sequences are LNHNV and YYDKDF (reference sequence). CDR3 loop: CATSMRFSGGDEQFF. CDR3 nucleotide sequence: TGTGCCACCAGCATGAGGTTTTCGGGTGGCGATGAGCAGTTCTTC. The whole variable domain, filled in from reference TRBV15 and TRBJ2-1, reads DAMVIQNPRYQVTQFGKPVTLSCSQTLNHNVMYWYQQKSSQAPKLLFHYYDKDFNNEADTPDNFQSRRPNTSFCFLDIRSPGLGDTAMYLCATSMRFSGGDEQFFGPGTRLTVL.

This clone was observed a single time. This may stem from a read error, because a much larger clone lies one nucleotide away. This specimen includes other DNA sequences encoding the same CDR3. The rearrangement links TRBV21-1 to TRBJ1-5; the table gives TRBD1 as D, unverified against the DNA. TRBV21-1 is designated a pseudogene. The CDR3 is 16 amino acids. CDR3 DNA sequence: TGTGCCACTTATTTAGAGCGGGACAGGGAGGGGGGGCCCCAGCATTTT. Protein sequence: CATYLERDREGGPQHF.